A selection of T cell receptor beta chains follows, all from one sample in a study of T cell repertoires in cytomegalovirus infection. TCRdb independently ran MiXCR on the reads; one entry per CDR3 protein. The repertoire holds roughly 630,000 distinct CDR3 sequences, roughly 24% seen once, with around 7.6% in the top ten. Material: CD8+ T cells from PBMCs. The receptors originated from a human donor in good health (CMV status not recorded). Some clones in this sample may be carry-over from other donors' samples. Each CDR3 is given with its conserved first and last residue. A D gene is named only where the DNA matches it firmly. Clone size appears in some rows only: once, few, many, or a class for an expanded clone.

TGCAGCGTTTCCAGTTGGCTCACTGAAGCTTTCTTT | CSVSSWLTEAFF | TRBJ1-1 | NA | NA | TRBV29-1
TGTGCCAGCAGCTTCTCTCCTGGGGATTCACCCCTCCACTTT | CASSFSPGDSPLHF | TRBJ1-6 | many | NA | TRBV7-2
TGTGCCAGCAGACAACAGGGTGGCACCGGGGAGCTGTTTTTT | CASRQQGGTGELFF | TRBJ2-2 | NA | NA | TRBV7-9
TGTGCCAGCAGTTACACTAGCGGGGGGGCCGATACGCAGTATTTT | CASSYTSGGADTQYF | TRBJ2-3 | NA | TRBD2 | TRBV6-2/TRBV6-3
TGTGCCAGCAGGCGAGGGGGGAGTCGAACTGAAGCTTTCTTT | CASRRGGSRTEAFF | TRBJ1-1 | few | NA | TRBV28
TGTGCCAGCAGGCCCCCCGGGAGCAATCAGCCCCAGCATTTT | CASRPPGSNQPQHF | TRBJ1-5 | many | NA | TRBV7-2
TGCGCCAGCATCCTATGGGACGTCCCCGGGGAGCTGTTTTTT | CASILWDVPGELFF | TRBJ2-2 | NA | NA | TRBV5-1
TGTGCCAGCAGCTTAAAATCTAGGACGGGACAGGCCTACAATGAGCAGTTCTTC | CASSLKSRTGQAYNEQFF | TRBJ2-1 | many | TRBD1 | TRBV7-6
TGCAGCGTTGAAAGGTGGGCAGGGTTGAATGAGCAGTTCTTC | CSVERWAGLNEQFF | TRBJ2-1 | NA | NA | TRBV29-1
TGTGCCAGCAGCTCTCCTGTCATCCCTTACAATGAGCAGTTCTTC | CASSSPVIPYNEQFF | TRBJ2-1 | many | NA | TRBV7-9
TGTGCCAGCAGCTTAGAGTCGTTCGGGGACAATCAGCCCCAGCATTTT | CASSLESFGDNQPQHF | TRBJ1-5 | NA | NA | TRBV7-6
TGTGCAGCCGGGACTAGCGGGAGTCTTGGTACGCAGTATTTT | CAAGTSGSLGTQYF | TRBJ2-3 | many | TRBD2 | TRBV7-8
TGTGCCAGCAGCTACCAAGAGACCCAGTACTTC | CASSYQETQYF | TRBJ2-5 | many | NA | TRBV13
TGTGCCAGCAGCTCGCTCCCGGGACTAGCGAGCACAGATACGCAGTATTTT | CASSSLPGLASTDTQYF | TRBJ2-3 | many | TRBD2 | TRBV7-8
TGCAGTGCTCCAGGACAGGGGGAGGATGGCACTGAAGCTTTCTTT | CSAPGQGEDGTEAFF | TRBJ1-1 | NA | TRBD1 | TRBV20-1
TGTGCCAGCTTTCGGACAGGGAATGGCTACACCTTC | CASFRTGNGYTF | TRBJ1-2 | NA | TRBD1 | TRBV2
TGTGCCAGCAGCTCGCCCGCGAAGGAGAGGACCCAGTACTTC | CASSSPAKERTQYF | TRBJ2-5 | NA | NA | TRBV7-4
TGCAGCGTTGAAGTTTCGGACAGATCCTATGGCTACACCTTC | CSVEVSDRSYGYTF | TRBJ1-2 | NA | NA | TRBV29-1
TGTGCCAGCAGCATGAGGGGGGGCTACACCGGGGAGCTGTTTTTT | CASSMRGGYTGELFF | TRBJ2-2 | many | NA | TRBV7-2
TGTGCCAGCAGCGGTAGCGGGGGCCCGGGCGAGCAGTACTTC | CASSGSGGPGEQYF | TRBJ2-7 | few | TRBD2 | TRBV5-4
TGTGCCAGCAGTTTGGTACAGCCTGGAAACACCATATATTTT | CASSLVQPGNTIYF | TRBJ1-3 | NA | NA | TRBV28
TGTGCCACCAGTGCAGTACTAGCGGGGGATACCTACTACCACAATGAGCAGTTCTTC | CATSAVLAGDTYYHNEQFF | TRBJ2-1 | NA | TRBD2 | TRBV24-1
TGTGCCAGCACCACATCCCCCGGACAGGGGGCGAATGAGCAGTTCTTC | CASTTSPGQGANEQFF | TRBJ2-1 | NA | TRBD1 | TRBV6-2/TRBV6-3
TGTGCCAGCAGTTCACGCCAATTAAGCGCTGAGCAGTTCTTC | CASSSRQLSAEQFF | TRBJ2-1 | NA | NA | TRBV6-6
TGTGCCAGCAGCGAGGGCACGGTGGGGTCTCCATATGGCTACACCTTC | CASSEGTVGSPYGYTF | TRBJ1-2 | many | NA | TRBV7-9
TGTGCCAGCAGCGGGAGGGGTAGCTACGAGCAGTACTTC | CASSGRGSYEQYF | TRBJ2-7 | many | TRBD2 | TRBV7-9
TGTGCCAGCAGATCTACAGGTTCTGGAAACACCATATATTTT | CASRSTGSGNTIYF | TRBJ1-3 | NA | NA | TRBV2
TGTGCCAGCAGTTACTCAGACAGTCCCTCCTTAAACACTGAAGCTTTCTTT | CASSYSDSPSLNTEAFF | TRBJ1-1 | once | NA | TRBV6-6
TGTGCCAGCACTCCACCCGCTAGCACAGATACGCAGTATTTT | CASTPPASTDTQYF | TRBJ2-3 | few | NA | TRBV12-3/TRBV12-4
TGTGCCAGCAGCTTGAACGGCCTTGAAGAAAATACGCAGTATTTT | CASSLNGLEENTQYF | TRBJ2-3 | NA | NA | TRBV5-4
TGTGCCAGCAGTTTCGGAAGGGAAGCTTTCTTT | CASSFGREAFF | TRBJ1-1 | many | NA | TRBV28
TGTGCCAGCAGTTCCCTCAGACAGGGATTTAGCAATCAGCCCCAGCATTTT | CASSSLRQGFSNQPQHF | TRBJ1-5 | NA | TRBD1 | TRBV28
TGTGCCAGCAGCCAAACCCCGGGACTAGCTCTTTCAGGGGAGCTGTTTTTT | CASSQTPGLALSGELFF | TRBJ2-2 | NA | TRBD2 | TRBV28
TGTGCCAGCAGTTCCGGGACTAGCGGGGCTAGCTCCTACAATGAGCAGTTCTTC | CASSSGTSGASSYNEQFF | TRBJ2-1 | many | TRBD2 | TRBV6-1
TGTGCCAGCAGCCAAGATTTCGAGCGGGGGGGGGGTGAGCAGTTCTTC | CASSQDFERGGGEQFF | TRBJ2-1 | NA | TRBD2 | TRBV14
TGTGCCACCAGCAGAGACACAGGGACTGGAAACACCATATATTTT | CATSRDTGTGNTIYF | TRBJ1-3 | few | NA | TRBV15
TGTGCCAGCAGCTTCGCTAGCGGCGGCTCCTACGAGCAGTACTTC | CASSFASGGSYEQYF | TRBJ2-7 | few | TRBD2 | TRBV7-9
TGTGCCAGCAGTTACTCGAGGACAGGGACCGGGGAGCTGTTTTTT | CASSYSRTGTGELFF | TRBJ2-2 | few | TRBD1 | TRBV6-8
TGTGCCAGCGAACCGCCTAGCGGGGGGGAAACCTACGAGCAGTACTTC | CASEPPSGGETYEQYF | TRBJ2-7 | NA | TRBD2 | TRBV2
TGCAGTGCTAGAGTTTCAGCCTCCGTTGGGAATCAGCCCCAGCATTTT | CSARVSASVGNQPQHF | TRBJ1-5 | NA | NA | TRBV20-1
TGTGCCAGCAGCCGACTAGCGCTCACAGATACGCAGTATTTT | CASSRLALTDTQYF | TRBJ2-3 | few | TRBD2 | TRBV7-2
TGTGCCAGCAGCCAAGCCCGAGCTGGTCCAGGCCATGGCTACACCTTC | CASSQARAGPGHGYTF | TRBJ1-2 | many | NA | TRBV7-2
TGTGCCAGCAGCCCGACAGGGTTCGGAAACACCATATATTTT | CASSPTGFGNTIYF | TRBJ1-3 | NA | TRBD1 | TRBV7-9
TGTGCCACCAGCAGAGTAGCGGGGGCCTCCACAGATACGCAGTATTTT | CATSRVAGASTDTQYF | TRBJ2-3 | NA | TRBD2 | TRBV15
TGTGCCAGCAGCTACTACAGGGGTCAAGAGACCCAGTACTTC | CASSYYRGQETQYF | TRBJ2-5 | many | TRBD1 | TRBV7-2
TGTGCCAGCAGCTTAAGGGTAGGGACAGCCACCGGGGAGCTGTTTTTT | CASSLRVGTATGELFF | TRBJ2-2 | few | TRBD1 | TRBV11-2
TGCAGCGTTCGAGGGGTATTGGACAGGGGATCTTTTGATACTGAAGCTTTCTTT | CSVRGVLDRGSFDTEAFF | TRBJ1-1 | NA | TRBD1 | TRBV29-1
TGCAGCGTTGCACAGGGGGCCGCCCGCACAGATACGCAGTATTTT | CSVAQGAARTDTQYF | TRBJ2-3 | NA | TRBD1 | TRBV29-1
TGTGCCAGCAGCCTAACAGGGGCGAACACCGGGGAGCTGTTTTTT | CASSLTGANTGELFF | TRBJ2-2 | many | TRBD1 | TRBV7-6
TGTGCCAGCACGAGGGGATTCCAGGCGAACCAGCCCCAGCATTTT | CASTRGFQANQPQHF | TRBJ1-5 | NA | NA | TRBV2
TGTGCCAGCAGCTTGACAAAAGGCTACACCTTC | CASSLTKGYTF | TRBJ1-2 | NA | NA | TRBV7-9
TGTGCCAGCAGTTTACCGGGTATTATCACAGATACGCAGTATTTT | CASSLPGIITDTQYF | TRBJ2-3 | NA | NA | TRBV12-3/TRBV12-4
TGTGCCAGCAGTTCGGGACTCCTTAACATTCAGTACTTC | CASSSGLLNIQYF | TRBJ2-4 | few | NA | TRBV12-3/TRBV12-4
TGTGCCAGCAGTTACTCGGGGGCAAATACGCAGTATTTT | CASSYSGANTQYF | TRBJ2-3 | NA | NA | TRBV6-5